The rows below give T cell receptor beta chains drawn from one sample of a study of cytomegalovirus exposure and HLA in healthy donors. Clones were read by immunoSEQ multiplex PCR, and TCRdb kept only the in-frame ones, dropping some. The sample includes 150,000 to 200,000 clones, approximately 80% seen only once; the top ten take 1.6%. Sample: PBMCs. The receptors derive from a woman aged 25 to 39 in good health and CMV-seronegative. Both conserved end residues are part of each CDR3. The order of the fields is D gene, clone size, J gene, V gene, CDR3 DNA, CDR3 protein. D genes are given only for firm matches. Rows may omit the clone size; those that give it use once, few, many or a size class.

D: TRBD2; size: NA; J: TRBJ2-7; V: TRBV5-4; DNA: TGTGCCAGCACCCGATTGGGAGGGTCTTACGAGCAGTACTTC; CDR3: CASTRLGGSYEQYF
D: NA; size: NA; J: TRBJ2-3; V: TRBV7-7; DNA: TGTGCTAGCAGCTTAGGGTCAGGCACAGATACGCAGTATTTT; CDR3: CASSLGSGTDTQYF
D: TRBD1; size: NA; J: TRBJ2-3; V: TRBV7-6; DNA: TGTGCCAGCAGCCCCCCAGGGGGAGATACGCAGTATTTT; CDR3: CASSPPGGDTQYF
D: NA; size: NA; J: TRBJ2-3; V: TRBV28; DNA: TGTGCCAGCAGCTTCCTACAGGGAGGCACAGATACGCAGTATTTT; CDR3: CASSFLQGGTDTQYF
D: TRBD1; size: NA; J: TRBJ1-4; V: TRBV19; DNA: TGTGCCAGTAGTAGCGGGACAGGGGAGGGGGATGAAAAACTGTTTTTT; CDR3: CASSSGTGEGDEKLFF
D: TRBD1; size: NA; J: TRBJ1-2; V: TRBV5-4; DNA: TGTGCCAGCAGGACCTTGACAGGGAGCTACACCTTC; CDR3: CASRTLTGSYTF
D: TRBD1; size: NA; J: TRBJ1-1; V: TRBV30; DNA: TGTGCCTGGAGTGTGGGACAGTACGGGTTGGGGTTGAACACTGAAGCTTTCTTT; CDR3: CAWSVGQYGLGLNTEAFF
D: NA; size: few; J: TRBJ1-1; V: TRBV5-1; DNA: TGCGCCAGCAGCTTGGGATTGGGCAGAGCAAACACTGAAGCTTTCTTT; CDR3: CASSLGLGRANTEAFF
D: TRBD1; size: few; J: TRBJ2-7; V: TRBV30; DNA: TGTGCCGGAAAACCCCGGGACAGGGCATCCTACGAGCAGTACTTC; CDR3: CAGKPRDRASYEQYF
D: NA; size: NA; J: TRBJ1-4; V: TRBV7-9; DNA: TGTGCCAGCAGCTTAGTACTCTGGACAGAAAATGAAAAACTGTTTTTT; CDR3: CASSLVLWTENEKLFF
D: TRBD1; size: NA; J: TRBJ1-4; V: TRBV4-1; DNA: TGCGCCAGCAGCAAGTCAGGAAACAGGGGTGCAACTAATGAAAAACTGTTTTTT; CDR3: CASSKSGNRGATNEKLFF
D: TRBD2; size: NA; J: TRBJ2-1; V: TRBV10-1; DNA: TGCGCCAGCAGCCTGACTAGCGGGGCCTACAATGAGCAGTTCTTC; CDR3: CASSLTSGAYNEQFF
D: NA; size: NA; J: TRBJ1-1; V: TRBV5-4; DNA: TGTGCCAGCAGCTTAGGACAGACTAACACTGAAGCTTTCTTT; CDR3: CASSLGQTNTEAFF
D: NA; size: NA; J: TRBJ2-7; V: TRBV5-6; DNA: TGTGCCAGCAGCTTGGGCAGGGGCGAGCAGTACTTC; CDR3: CASSLGRGEQYF
D: TRBD2; size: few; J: TRBJ2-5; V: TRBV7-9; DNA: TGTGCCAGCAGCTCTAAGCGGGGGACCAGGGAGACCCAGTACTTC; CDR3: CASSSKRGTRETQYF
D: TRBD1; size: NA; J: TRBJ1-2; V: TRBV28; DNA: TGTGCCAGCAGACCTCAGGGGGCGAGCGGCTACACCTTC; CDR3: CASRPQGASGYTF
D: NA; size: NA; J: TRBJ2-3; V: TRBV9; DNA: TGTGCCAGCAGCGCCACCTCATCGGGGGGCCGCGATACGCAGTATTTT; CDR3: CASSATSSGGRDTQYF
D: NA; size: few; J: TRBJ2-7; V: TRBV30; DNA: TGTGCCTGGAGGAGGCGGGATTACAGGGGCCCCCGCTCCTACGAGCAGTACTTC; CDR3: CAWRRRDYRGPRSYEQYF
D: TRBD2; size: NA; J: TRBJ2-7; V: TRBV7-8; DNA: TGTGCCAGCAGCTTGGTGAGCGGGAGGTCCTACGAGCAGTACTTC; CDR3: CASSLVSGRSYEQYF
D: NA; size: NA; J: TRBJ2-7; V: TRBV2; DNA: TGTGCCAGCTATTTATACGAGCAGTACTTC; CDR3: CASYLYEQYF
D: TRBD2; size: NA; J: TRBJ2-3; V: TRBV2; DNA: TGTGCCAGCAGTCCAACTAGCGGAGGAGGAGATACGCAGTATTTT; CDR3: CASSPTSGGGDTQYF
D: NA; size: NA; J: TRBJ2-5; V: TRBV15; DNA: TGTGCCACCAGCAGAGATGATGGGGGGGCCCAAGAGACCCAGTACTTC; CDR3: CATSRDDGGAQETQYF
D: NA; size: NA; J: TRBJ1-2; V: TRBV7-6; DNA: TGTGCCAGCAGCTTCGACAGTTATGGCTACACCTTC; CDR3: CASSFDSYGYTF
D: TRBD1; size: few; J: TRBJ1-1; V: TRBV7-6; DNA: TGTGCCAGCAGTTTGAGGACAGGGGTGAACACTGAAGCTTTCTTT; CDR3: CASSLRTGVNTEAFF
D: TRBD1; size: NA; J: TRBJ1-4; V: TRBV19; DNA: TGTGCCAGTAGGGGAGACAGGGTTGTTGAAAAACTGTTTTTT; CDR3: CASRGDRVVEKLFF
D: NA; size: NA; J: TRBJ2-7; V: TRBV29-1; DNA: TGCAGCGTTGAAGTCTCGGGTTCCTACGAGCAGTACTTC; CDR3: CSVEVSGSYEQYF
D: NA; size: NA; J: TRBJ1-1; V: TRBV5-6; DNA: TGTGCCAGCACTAAGGTCGGGGGAAGCGATTTAATGAACACTGAAGCTTTCTTT; CDR3: CASTKVGGSDLMNTEAFF
D: NA; size: few; J: TRBJ1-1; V: TRBV4-2; DNA: TGTGCCAGCAGCCAACGGACTGAAGCTTTCTTT; CDR3: CASSQRTEAFF
D: TRBD1; size: few; J: TRBJ1-4; V: TRBV10-3; DNA: TGTGCCATCAGTGATACAGGGGCAACTAATGAAAAACTGTTTTTT; CDR3: CAISDTGATNEKLFF
D: TRBD2; size: NA; J: TRBJ2-7; V: TRBV19; DNA: TGTGCCAGTAGTACCACGACTAGCGGGTCTCAGTACTTC; CDR3: CASSTTTSGSQYF
D: TRBD1; size: NA; J: TRBJ2-7; V: TRBV7-9; DNA: TGTGCCAGCAGCTTGGGACAGGGGCTCTACGAGCAGTACTTC; CDR3: CASSLGQGLYEQYF
D: TRBD2; size: few; J: TRBJ2-1; V: TRBV7-3; DNA: TGTGCCAGCAGCTGGGCAGCGGGAGGTATCGATGAGCAGTTCTTC; CDR3: CASSWAAGGIDEQFF
D: TRBD2; size: NA; J: TRBJ2-5; V: TRBV4-3; DNA: TGCGCCAGCAGCCAAGGTAGACTAGCGGGAGCGGAGACCCAGTACTTC; CDR3: CASSQGRLAGAETQYF
D: TRBD2; size: NA; J: TRBJ2-5; V: TRBV6-1; DNA: TGTGCCAGCAGTGAATGGGCTAGCGGGGGCCCTGGAGAGACCCAGTACTTC; CDR3: CASSEWASGGPGETQYF
D: TRBD2; size: NA; J: TRBJ2-1; V: TRBV15; DNA: TGTGCCACCAGCAGAGAAGCGGGGGCCTACAATGAGCAGTTCTTC; CDR3: CATSREAGAYNEQFF
D: TRBD1; size: NA; J: TRBJ2-7; V: TRBV7-9; DNA: TGTGCCAGCAGCTGGGGTACAGGGGGCTCCTACGAGCAGTACTTC; CDR3: CASSWGTGGSYEQYF
D: NA; size: NA; J: TRBJ2-2; V: TRBV11-2; DNA: TGTGCCAGTGCCTGGTTACAGAGCACCGGGGAGCTGTTTTTT; CDR3: CASAWLQSTGELFF
D: TRBD2; size: NA; J: TRBJ2-7; V: TRBV4-2; DNA: TGTGCCAGCAGCCAAGATCTGCCCGCACCGGGACTAGCGTACGAGCAGTACTTC; CDR3: CASSQDLPAPGLAYEQYF
D: TRBD1; size: NA; J: TRBJ1-4; V: TRBV28; DNA: TGTGCCAGCAGTCGACAGGGGGCTGGGGACGAAAAACTGTTTTTT; CDR3: CASSRQGAGDEKLFF
D: NA; size: NA; J: TRBJ1-2; V: TRBV19; DNA: TGTGCCAGTAGTATTGGCTCGTCAGGGGCGATCCTACCCTCCTATGGCTACACCTTC; CDR3: CASSIGSSGAILPSYGYTF
D: TRBD2; size: NA; J: TRBJ2-3; V: TRBV7-3; DNA: TGTGCCAGCAGCCCGTCACTAGCGGGAGTGGATACGCAGTATTTT; CDR3: CASSPSLAGVDTQYF
D: NA; size: NA; J: TRBJ1-1; V: TRBV6-4; DNA: TGTGCCAGCAGTGACTTGGCGGGTTTAAAAGCTTTCTTT; CDR3: CASSDLAGLKAFF
D: NA; size: NA; J: TRBJ2-3; V: TRBV18; DNA: TGTGCCAGCTCACCAGTGGTAGACATCACAGATACGCAGTATTTT; CDR3: CASSPVVDITDTQYF
D: TRBD2; size: NA; J: TRBJ2-7; V: TRBV9; DNA: TGTGCCAGCAGCGCCGGACTAGCGGTATACGAGCAGTACTTC; CDR3: CASSAGLAVYEQYF
D: NA; size: NA; J: TRBJ1-2; V: TRBV5-1; DNA: TGCGCCAGCAGCTTTTTGGGCCGGCCGGCTAACTATGGCTACACCTTC; CDR3: CASSFLGRPANYGYTF
D: TRBD1; size: NA; J: TRBJ1-2; V: TRBV4-1; DNA: TGCGCCAGCAGCCAAGACGGCCACAGGGGGCGGATCTATGGCTACACCTTC; CDR3: CASSQDGHRGRIYGYTF